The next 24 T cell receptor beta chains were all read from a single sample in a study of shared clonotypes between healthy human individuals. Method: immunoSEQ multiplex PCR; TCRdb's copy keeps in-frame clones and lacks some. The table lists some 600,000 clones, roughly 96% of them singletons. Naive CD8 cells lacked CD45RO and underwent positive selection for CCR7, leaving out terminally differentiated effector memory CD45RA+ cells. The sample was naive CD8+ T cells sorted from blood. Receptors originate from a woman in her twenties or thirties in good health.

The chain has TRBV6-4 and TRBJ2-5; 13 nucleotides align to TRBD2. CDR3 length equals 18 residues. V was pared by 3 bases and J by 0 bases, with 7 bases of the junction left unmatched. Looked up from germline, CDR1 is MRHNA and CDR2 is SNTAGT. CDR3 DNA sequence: TGTGCCAGCAGTGAGAATGGACTAGCGGGAGAGTACCAAGAGACCCAGTACTTC. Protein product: CASSENGLAGEYQETQYF.

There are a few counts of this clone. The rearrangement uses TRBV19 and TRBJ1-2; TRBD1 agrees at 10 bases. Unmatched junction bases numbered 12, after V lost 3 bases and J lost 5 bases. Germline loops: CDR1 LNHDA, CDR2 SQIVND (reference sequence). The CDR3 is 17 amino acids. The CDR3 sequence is CASSMGPKGQGMYGYTF. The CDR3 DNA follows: TGTGCCAGTAGTATGGGACCCAAGGGACAGGGGATGTATGGCTACACCTTC.

The chain's CDR3 is CASSEYPTGPGAFYNEQFF. CDR3 DNA sequence: TGTGCCAGCAGTGAATATCCAACGGGCCCGGGGGCTTTCTACAATGAGCAGTTCTTC. The chain joins TRBV6-1 to TRBJ2-1; D possibly matches TRBD1 or TRBD2 (6 bases each). Germline V gene data show CDR1 as MNHNS and CDR2 as SASEGT. V shed 2 bases and J shed 3 bases, with 23 bases lying between them. CDR3 length: 19 amino acids.

The CDR3 coding sequence is TGTGCCAGCCAAGGACAGGGGGCTTACGAGCAGTACTTC. It yields the protein CASQGQGAYEQYF. The rearrangement links TRBV9 to TRBJ2-7; 11 positions match TRBD1. CDR1 and CDR2 from the germline V gene are SGDLS and YYNGEE. The CDR3 length is 13 residues. J was trimmed by 4 bases and V by 7 bases; bases with no gene match: 4.

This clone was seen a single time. The CDR3 DNA reads as TGTGCCAGCAGCGTAGTGGAAACAAACACCGGGGAGCTGTTTTTT. Its protein is CASSVVETNTGELFF. The chain carries TRBV9 and TRBJ2-2; D ambiguous. V was trimmed by 0 bases and J by 2 bases, leaving 8 bases between them. The CDR3 runs 15 residues. Germline assignment: CDR1 SGDLS and CDR2 YYNGEE.

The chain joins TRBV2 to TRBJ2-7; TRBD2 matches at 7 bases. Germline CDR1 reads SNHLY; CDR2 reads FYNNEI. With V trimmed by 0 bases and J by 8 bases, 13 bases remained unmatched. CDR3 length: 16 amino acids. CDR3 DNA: TGTGCCAGCAGTGAAGCGCTTTTAGGACTAGTACCTAAGCAGTACTTC. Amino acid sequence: CASSEALLGLVPKQYF. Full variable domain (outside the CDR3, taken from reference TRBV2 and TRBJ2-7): EPEVTQTPSHQVTQMGQEVILRCVPISNHLYFYWYRQILGQKVEFLVSFYNNEISEKSEIFDDQFSVERPDGSNFTLKIRSTKLEDSAMYFCASSEALLGLVPKQYFGPGTRLTVT.

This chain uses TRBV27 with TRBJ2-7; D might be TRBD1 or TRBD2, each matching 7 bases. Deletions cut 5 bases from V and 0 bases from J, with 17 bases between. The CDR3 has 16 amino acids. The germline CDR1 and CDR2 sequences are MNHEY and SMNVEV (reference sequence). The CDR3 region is CASSPSGGVLSYEQYF. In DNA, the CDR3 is TGTGCCAGCAGTCCATCAGGGGGGGTCCTCTCCTACGAGCAGTACTTC.

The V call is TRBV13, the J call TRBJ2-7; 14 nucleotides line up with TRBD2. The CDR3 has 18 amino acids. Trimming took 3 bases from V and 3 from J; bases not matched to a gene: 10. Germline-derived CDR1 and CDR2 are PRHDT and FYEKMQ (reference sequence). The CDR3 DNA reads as TGTGCCAGCAGCTTTAACAGACTAGCGGGAGGGCCTAACTACGAGCAGTACTTC. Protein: CASSFNRLAGGPNYEQYF.

This CDR3 is CASSAEGQRHQPQHF. The CDR3 DNA reads TGTGCCAGCAGCGCAGAGGGACAGCGCCATCAGCCCCAGCATTTT. This rearrangement joins TRBV9 to TRBJ1-5, with 7 nucleotides matching TRBD1. The J segment lost 5 bases and the V segment lost 3 bases, leaving 8 bases of the junction unmatched. This CDR3 spans 15 amino acids. Germline lookup yields CDR1 SGDLS and CDR2 YYNGEE.

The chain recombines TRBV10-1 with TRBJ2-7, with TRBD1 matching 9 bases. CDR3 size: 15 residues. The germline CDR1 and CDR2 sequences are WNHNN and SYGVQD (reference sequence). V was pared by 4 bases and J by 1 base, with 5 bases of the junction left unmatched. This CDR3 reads CASSVTGTGSYEQYF. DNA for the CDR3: TGCGCCAGCAGTGTAACCGGGACAGGGTCCTACGAGCAGTACTTC.

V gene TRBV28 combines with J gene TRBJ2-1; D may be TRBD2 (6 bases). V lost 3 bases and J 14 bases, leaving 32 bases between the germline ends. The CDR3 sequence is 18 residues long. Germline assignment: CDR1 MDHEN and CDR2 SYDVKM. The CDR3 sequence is CASSLRSTFGRLGGREFF. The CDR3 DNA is TGTGCCAGCAGTTTGAGGTCAACTTTCGGGAGACTAGGCGGCCGCGAGTTCTTC.

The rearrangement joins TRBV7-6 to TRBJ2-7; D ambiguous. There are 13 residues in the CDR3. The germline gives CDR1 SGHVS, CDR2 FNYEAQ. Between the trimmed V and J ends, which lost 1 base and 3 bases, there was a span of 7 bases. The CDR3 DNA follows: TGTGCCAGCAGCTTAGGACCGGACTACGAGCAGTACTTC. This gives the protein CASSLGPDYEQYF.

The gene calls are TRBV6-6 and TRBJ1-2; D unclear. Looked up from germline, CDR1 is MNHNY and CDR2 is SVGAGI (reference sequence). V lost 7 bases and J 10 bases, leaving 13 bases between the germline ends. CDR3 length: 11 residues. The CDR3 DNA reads TGTGCCAGCATAGACGGATTTGACTACACCTTC. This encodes CASIDGFDYTF.

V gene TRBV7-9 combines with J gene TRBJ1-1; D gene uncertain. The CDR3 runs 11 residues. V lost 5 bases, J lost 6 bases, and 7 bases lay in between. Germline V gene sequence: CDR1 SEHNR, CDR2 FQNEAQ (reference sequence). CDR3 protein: CASSTISEAFF. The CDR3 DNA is TGTGCCAGCAGCACAATTTCTGAAGCTTTCTTT.

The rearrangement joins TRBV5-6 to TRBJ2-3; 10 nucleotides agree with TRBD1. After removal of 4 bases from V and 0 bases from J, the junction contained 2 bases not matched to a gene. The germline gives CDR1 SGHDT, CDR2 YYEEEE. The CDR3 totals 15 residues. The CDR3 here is CASSAGQGSTDTQYF. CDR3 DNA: TGTGCCAGCAGCGCGGGACAGGGGAGCACAGATACGCAGTATTTT.

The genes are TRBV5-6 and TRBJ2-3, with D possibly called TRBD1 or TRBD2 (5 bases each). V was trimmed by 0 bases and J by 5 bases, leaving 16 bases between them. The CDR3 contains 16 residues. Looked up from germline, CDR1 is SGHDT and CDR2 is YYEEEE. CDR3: CASSLGADWGKDTQYF. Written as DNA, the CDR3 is TGTGCCAGCAGCTTGGGAGCGGATTGGGGGAAAGATACGCAGTATTTT.

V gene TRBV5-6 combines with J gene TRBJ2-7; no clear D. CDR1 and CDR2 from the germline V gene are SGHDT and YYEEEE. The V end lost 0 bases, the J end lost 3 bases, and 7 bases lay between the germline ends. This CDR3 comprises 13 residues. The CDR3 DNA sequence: TGTGCCAGCAGCTTGGCCTCCCACTACGAGCAGTACTTC. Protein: CASSLASHYEQYF. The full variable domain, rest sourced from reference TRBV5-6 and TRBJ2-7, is DAGVTQSPTHLIKTRGQQVTLRCSPKSGHDTVSWYQQALGQGPQFIFQYYEEEERQRGNFPDRFSGHQFPNYSSELNVNALLLGDSALYLCASSLASHYEQYFGPGTRLTVT.

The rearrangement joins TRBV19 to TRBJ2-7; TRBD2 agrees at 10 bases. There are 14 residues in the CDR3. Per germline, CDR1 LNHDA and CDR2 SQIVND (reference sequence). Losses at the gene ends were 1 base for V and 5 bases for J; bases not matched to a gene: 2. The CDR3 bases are TGTGCCAGTAGTATAGGAGGACTAGCGGACGAGCAGTACTTC. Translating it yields CASSIGGLADEQYF.

The CDR3 bases are TGTGCCAGCAGCGCAGTGGGGTCCTCCTACGAGCAGTACTTC. Protein: CASSAVGSSYEQYF. V is TRBV28 and J is TRBJ2-7; D unresolved. Per germline, CDR1 MDHEN and CDR2 SYDVKM. CDR3 length: 14 amino acids. The V and J ends lost 6 bases and 0 bases respectively, with 12 bases between them.

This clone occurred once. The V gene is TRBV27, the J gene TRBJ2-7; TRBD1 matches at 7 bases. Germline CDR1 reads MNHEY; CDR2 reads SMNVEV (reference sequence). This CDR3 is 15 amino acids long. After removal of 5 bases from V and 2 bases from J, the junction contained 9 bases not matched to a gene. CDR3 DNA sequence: TGTGCCAGCAGTCCGATCGGACAGGTTGCCTACGAGCAGTACTTC. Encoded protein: CASSPIGQVAYEQYF.

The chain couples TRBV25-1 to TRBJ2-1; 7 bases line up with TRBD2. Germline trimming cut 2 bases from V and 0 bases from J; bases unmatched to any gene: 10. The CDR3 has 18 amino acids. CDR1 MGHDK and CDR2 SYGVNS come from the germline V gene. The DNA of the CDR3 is TGTGCCAGCAGTGAAGCGGGGGAGAGGGTCTACTCCTACAATGAGCAGTTCTTC. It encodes CASSEAGERVYSYNEQFF.

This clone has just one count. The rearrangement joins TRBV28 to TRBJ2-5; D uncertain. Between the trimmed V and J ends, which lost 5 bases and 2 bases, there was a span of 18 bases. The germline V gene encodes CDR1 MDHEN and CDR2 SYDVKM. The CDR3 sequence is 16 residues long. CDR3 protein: CASSPAFGGVQETQYF. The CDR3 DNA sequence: TGTGCCAGCAGTCCCGCCTTCGGTGGGGTTCAAGAGACCCAGTACTTC.

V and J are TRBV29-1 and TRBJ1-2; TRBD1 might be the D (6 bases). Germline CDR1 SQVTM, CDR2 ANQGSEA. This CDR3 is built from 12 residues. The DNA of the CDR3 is TGCACTATCTGGGGACATCGGAAGGGCTACACCTTC. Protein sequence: CTIWGHRKGYTF.

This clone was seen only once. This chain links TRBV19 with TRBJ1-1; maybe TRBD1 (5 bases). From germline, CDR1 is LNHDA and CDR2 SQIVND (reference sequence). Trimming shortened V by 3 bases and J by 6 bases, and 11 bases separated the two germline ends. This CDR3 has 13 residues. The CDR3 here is CASSMTVYAEAFF. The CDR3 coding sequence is TGTGCCAGTAGTATGACAGTTTACGCTGAAGCTTTCTTT.